This entry features one T cell receptor (beta chain) sequence. Antigen: not known. The time point here: baseline pretreatment blood. The treatment was: 15 Gy SBRT to primary tumor, nephrectomy 4 weeks later. After SBRT, blood was collected at 2 and 4 weeks, plus baseline. Here immunoSEQ multiplex PCR was the method, and the copy in TCRdb shows in-frame clones only, minus some. The sample yields some 120,000 clones, roughly four fifths seen once. The data are from a study of radiation and T cells in renal cell carcinoma. Broader study findings: In blood, top tumor clones expanded by 2 weeks, shrinking by 4.

Germline V lookup: CDR1 LGHNA, CDR2 YNFKEQ. After removal of 0 bases from V and 3 bases from J, the junction contained 7 bases not matched to a gene. This CDR3 is 17 amino acids long. The V gene is TRBV4-2, the J gene TRBJ1-1, with 10 bases fitting TRBD1. The clonotype comes from a woman in her fifties or sixties with renal cell carcinoma. Source: blood, taken from a patient whose treatment included radiotherapy and nephrectomy. This CDR3 reads CASSQDRKGTGDTEAFF. CDR3 DNA: TGTGCCAGCAGCCAAGACCGGAAAGGGACAGGGGACACTGAAGCTTTCTTT.